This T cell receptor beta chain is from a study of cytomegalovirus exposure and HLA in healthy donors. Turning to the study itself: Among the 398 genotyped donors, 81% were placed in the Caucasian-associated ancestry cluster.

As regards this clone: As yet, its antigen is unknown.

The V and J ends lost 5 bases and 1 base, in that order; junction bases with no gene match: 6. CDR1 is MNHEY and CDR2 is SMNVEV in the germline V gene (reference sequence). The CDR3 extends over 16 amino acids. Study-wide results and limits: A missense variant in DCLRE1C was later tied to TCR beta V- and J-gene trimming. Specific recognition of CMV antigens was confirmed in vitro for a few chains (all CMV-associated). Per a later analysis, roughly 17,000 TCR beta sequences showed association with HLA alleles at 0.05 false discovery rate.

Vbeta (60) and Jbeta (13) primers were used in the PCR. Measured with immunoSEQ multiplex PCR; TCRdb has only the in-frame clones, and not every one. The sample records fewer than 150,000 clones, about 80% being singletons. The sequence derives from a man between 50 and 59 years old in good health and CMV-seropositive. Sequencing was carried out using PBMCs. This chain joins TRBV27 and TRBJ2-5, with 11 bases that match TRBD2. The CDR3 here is CASSEGLAVFQETQYF. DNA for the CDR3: TGTGCCAGCAGTGAGGGACTAGCGGTCTTCCAAGAGACCCAGTACTTC.